Listed below are T cell receptor beta chains from one sample, sequenced in a study of shared clonotypes between healthy human individuals. Only in-frame clones appear in the TCRdb table, and some are missing; sequencing was by immunoSEQ multiplex PCR. The sample contains millions of clones, roughly 95% of which appear only once. The sample comprised naive CD8+ T cells sorted from blood. The receptors originated from a man between 18 and 29 years old in good health. Both conserved end residues are part of each CDR3.

v_gene,CDR3aa
TRBV6-1,CASSEVTGRYTGELFF
TRBV13,CASSSQGGYGYTF
TRBV4-3,CASSQSGQGHTGELFF
TRBV30,CAWTQASNDEQFF
TRBV7-9,CASSFLKAKMDEQYF
TRBV4-1,CASSQEDGNEKLFF
TRBV29-1,CSVVLAGNTGELFF
TRBV5-1,CASSLLGQGREGASYEQYF
TRBV6-5,CASSYSRSQREKLFF
TRBV28,CASTAIGTAWGDF
TRBV28,CASSPWTSGPTDTQYF
TRBV7-2,CASSLVASDQGYDIGKLFF
TRBV27,CASSLSGGYEQYF
TRBV28,CASSLVSEAYEQYF
TRBV30,CAWRYDDGDTQYF
TRBV7-2,CASSLQDRGRLTDEQYF
TRBV7-6,CASSFGDISYEQYF
TRBV20-1,CSAWDPPEQYF
TRBV27,CASGWLTDTQYF
TRBV27,CASSLRGPSYNEQFF
TRBV10-1,CASGVTSTGELFF
TRBV6-5,CASRPTGEEYTEAFF
TRBV7-2,CASSPPQDRGRLFEGYTF
TRBV4-1,CASSLVRAEGETQYF
TRBV5-1,CASSVLDRDSYEQYF
TRBV7-9,CASSFLDSQETQYF
TRBV5-6,CASSRGLAGFGEQFF
TRBV25-1,CASRTSGSSDEQYF
TRBV11-2,CASNLRGLAGYNEQFF
TRBV2,CATSRQSSSGREQFF
TRBV2,CANKPGQGNYGYTF
TRBV5-1,CASSLGQGNSYEQYF
TRBV28,CASSPSPYEQYF
TRBV6-5,CASAQGWVGDTQYF
TRBV28,CASSRPGQGQYSNQPQHF
TRBV9,CASSARTGDYNEQFF
TRBV7-9,CASSPDRVAEKLFF
TRBV9,CASSGQGFSSGANVLTF
TRBV9,CASSVVLSTTEAFF
TRBV28,CASSLVREIEKLFF
TRBV7-9,CASSSSGSDQETQYF
TRBV7-9,CASSLVTGSYNSPLHF
TRBV11-3,CASSLELPDEQYF
TRBV7-9,CASSLEQGTTGELFF
TRBV9,CASSVGGDGSYNEQFF
TRBV10-1,CASSESWGPNYEQYF
TRBV27,CASRQQQESSYNSPLHF